This T cell receptor beta chain derives from a study of spatial heterogeneity in lung cancer. Whole-study findings and limits: Tumors with more nonsynonymous mutations had more expanded intratumoral alpha and beta TCRs.

Regarding this clonotype: Its antigen is as yet unknown.

TCRdb re-derived calls from the 5' RACE reads in MiXCR, one entry per CDR3 protein. This repertoire shows some 1,600 distinct CDR3 sequences, 20% to 25% found once; its top ten account for roughly 22%. The sample's time point: sample taken at primary tumor resection. Specimen: lung tumor tissue, collected at surgery. This TCR derives from a male donor with early-stage non-small cell lung cancer.

The CDR3 reads CASRYSSNTEAFF. The DNA for the CDR3 is TGTGCCAGCAGATACAGTTCGAACACTGAAGCTTTCTTT. The chain couples TRBV12-3 or TRBV12-4 to TRBJ1-1; no reliable D call. V was trimmed by 6 bases and J by 1 base, leaving 9 bases between them. The CDR3 consists of 13 residues.